The clone carrying this TCR beta chain has a handful of counts. This entry is derived from a study of blood T cell repertoires in COVID-19. Germline values: CDR1 ENHRY, CDR2 SYGVKD. The CDR3 is 13 residues long. V lost 10 bases, J lost 4 bases, and 6 bases stayed unmatched. Generated by immunoSEQ multiplex PCR, the TCRdb table keeps only in-frame clones and is missing some. The repertoire holds approximately 400,000 clones, with roughly four fifths as singletons. Either two negative PCRs, clearance, or symptom resolution qualified Cohort 3 donors as recovered. Sequencing used PBMCs or T cells enriched from blood (not recorded which). The chain recombines TRBV10-3 with TRBJ1-2; 10 nucleotides agree with TRBD1. This receptor was obtained from a woman aged 45-65 years who had recovered from COVID-19. CDR3 protein: CATQDRGAYGYTF. The CDR3 DNA reads as TGTGCCACCCAGGACAGGGGGGCCTATGGCTACACCTTC.